This paragraph covers one TCR beta chain sequence. Germline CDR1 reads MNHNS; CDR2 reads SASEGT. The CDR3 runs 15 residues. Trimming took 7 bases from V and 6 from J, leaving 22 bases between them. These data are taken from a study of T cell changes during pregnancy in multiple sclerosis. The repertoire was sequenced with immunoSEQ multiplex PCR; TCRdb's copy has only in-frame clones and lacks some. The sample contains under 40,000 clones, 70% to 90% of which appear only once. The starting material was CD4+ T cells from peripheral blood mononuclear cells, obtained before pregnancy. The receptor was isolated from a female donor with multiple sclerosis, enrolled in a pregnancy study. The J gene is TRBJ2-7, the V gene TRBV6-1, with a possible D match to TRBD2 (5 bases). The CDR3 reads CASTFFRGLAGEQYF. In DNA, the CDR3 is TGTGCCAGCACCTTCTTTAGAGGCCTCGCGGGCGAGCAGTACTTC.